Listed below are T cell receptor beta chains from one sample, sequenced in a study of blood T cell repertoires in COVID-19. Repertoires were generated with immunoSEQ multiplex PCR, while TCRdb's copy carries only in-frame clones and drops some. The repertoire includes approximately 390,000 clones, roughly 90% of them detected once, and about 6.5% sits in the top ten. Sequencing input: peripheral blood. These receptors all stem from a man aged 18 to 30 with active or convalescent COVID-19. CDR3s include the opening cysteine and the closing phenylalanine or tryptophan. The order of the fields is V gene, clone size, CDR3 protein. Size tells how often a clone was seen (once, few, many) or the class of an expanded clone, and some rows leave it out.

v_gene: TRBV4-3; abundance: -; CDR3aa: CASSQEQGQPQHF
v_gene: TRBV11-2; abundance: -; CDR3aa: CASSSMRANTGELFF
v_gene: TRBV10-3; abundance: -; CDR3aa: CAIGARGSIDEQFF
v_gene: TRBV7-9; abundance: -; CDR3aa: CASSLRGRGAYEQYF
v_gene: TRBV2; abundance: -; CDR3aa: CASRGLAGVAETQYF
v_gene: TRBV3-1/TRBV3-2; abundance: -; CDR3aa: CASSQVLTSGNTIYF
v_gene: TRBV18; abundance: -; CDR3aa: CASSPPGQGYEQYF
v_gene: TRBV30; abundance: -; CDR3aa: CAWSVGHLREKLFF
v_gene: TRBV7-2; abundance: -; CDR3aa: CASSFGLAGTGELFF
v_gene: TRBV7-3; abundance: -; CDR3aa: CASSLTPLTLQTQYF
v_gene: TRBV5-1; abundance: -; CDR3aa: CASSLELGGDYGYTF
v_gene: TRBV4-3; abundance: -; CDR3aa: CASSQEEIGGAMNTEAFF
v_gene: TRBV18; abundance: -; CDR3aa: CASSPYSTDTQYF
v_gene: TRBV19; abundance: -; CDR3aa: CASSGGVAYEQYF
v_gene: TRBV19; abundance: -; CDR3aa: CASSQNLRGSEQYF
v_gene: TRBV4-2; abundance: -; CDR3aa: CASSPTQLAGGSYNEQFF
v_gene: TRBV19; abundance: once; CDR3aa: CASRQGVTEAFF
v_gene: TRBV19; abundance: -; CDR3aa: CASSILRHTEAFF
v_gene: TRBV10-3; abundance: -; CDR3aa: CAISEPGQGNHEQYF
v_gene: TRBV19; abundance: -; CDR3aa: CASSIQGPNTQYF
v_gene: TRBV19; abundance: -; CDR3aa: CASRVPGGSGNTIYF
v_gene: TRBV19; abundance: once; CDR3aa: CASRSGTGDNEQFF
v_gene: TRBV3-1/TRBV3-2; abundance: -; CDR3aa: CASSQESGTGRYEQYF
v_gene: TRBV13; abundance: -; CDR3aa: CASSGGTGVITQYF
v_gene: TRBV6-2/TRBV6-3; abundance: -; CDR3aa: CASSERLSGGARYEQYF
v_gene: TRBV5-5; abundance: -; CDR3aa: CASSLVGGRQGGTEAFF
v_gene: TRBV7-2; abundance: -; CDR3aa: CASSLFSRGTEAFF